This entry lists 29 T cell receptor beta chains sequenced from one sample in a study of blood T cell repertoires in COVID-19. This table comes from immunoSEQ multiplex PCR, and its TCRdb copy is limited to in-frame clones, with some not included. This sample has 470,000 or so clones, with approximately 83% found just once. Sequencing was done on a sample of peripheral blood. Receptor source: a human donor in a cohort sampled during active COVID-19.

The chain has TRBV5-1 and TRBJ1-5; perhaps TRBD1 as D (6 bases). Trimming shortened V by 3 bases and J by 7 bases, and 14 bases separated the two germline ends. Per germline, CDR1 SGHRS and CDR2 YFSETQ. This CDR3 is built from 14 residues. CDR3 coding DNA: TGCGCCAGCAGCTACACAGGGAACGGACAGCCCCAGCATTTT. It specifies CASSYTGNGQPQHF.

The genes are TRBV25-1 and TRBJ2-5; D is perhaps TRBD1 (5 bases). CDR1 MGHDK and CDR2 SYGVNS come from the germline V gene. The V end lost 3 bases, the J end lost 4 bases, and 18 bases lay between the germline ends. CDR3 length: 16 residues. DNA for the CDR3: TGTGCCAGCAGTGATGCGATGGGGCCCCCTGGAGAGACCCAGTACTTC. Translation: CASSDAMGPPGETQYF.

This clone has a single count. This chain uses TRBV2 with TRBJ2-2; perhaps TRBD2 as D (6 bases). Germline V gene lookup returns CDR1 SNHLY and CDR2 FYNNEI. With 5 bases removed from V and 0 bases from J, the gap between germline ends came to 13 bases. The length of the CDR3 is 16 residues. The CDR3 DNA reads as TGTGCCAGCAGTATAACAAGCGGGCCGAACACCGGGGAGCTGTTTTTT. Residues: CASSITSGPNTGELFF.

The chain couples TRBV21-1 to TRBJ2-5; the DNA was not compared with TRBD1, the D call given in the table. TRBV21-1 is a pseudogene. CDR3 length: 14 residues. The CDR3 coding sequence is TGTGCCAGCAGCAAATTCAGGGGGTGGGAGACCCAGTACTTC. Translating gives CASSKFRGWETQYF.

CDR3 sequence: CAIRVGSNQPQHF. CDR3 nucleotides: TGCGCTATCAGGGTCGGGAGCAATCAGCCCCAGCATTTT. The rearrangement uses TRBV4-3 and TRBJ1-5; possibly TRBD1 for D (5 bases). Germline values: CDR1 LGHNA, CDR2 YSLEER. This CDR3 region has 13 residues.

This rearrangement joins TRBV2 to TRBJ1-1; D is unresolved. V gave up 4 bases and J gave up 0 bases, with 6 bases separating them. From germline, CDR1 is SNHLY and CDR2 FYNNEI. The CDR3 is 13 residues long. CDR3 residues: CASSGVVNTEAFF. The CDR3 DNA reads TGTGCCAGCAGTGGAGTTGTGAACACTGAAGCTTTCTTT.

Here the CDR3 reads CASGRLRRVGELFF. CDR3 bases: TGTGCCAGCGGTCGACTCCGCCGGGTCGGGGAGCTGTTTTTT. The V gene is TRBV6-5, the J gene TRBJ2-2, with no clear D. The CDR3 is 14 amino acids. V lost 8 bases, J lost 7 bases, and 17 bases lay in between. From germline, CDR1 is MNHEY and CDR2 SVGAGI.

The rearrangement joins TRBV2 to TRBJ2-4, with D possibly TRBD2 on 5 matching bases. Trimming removed 5 bases from V and 6 bases from J, with 17 bases in between. CDR3 size: 15 residues. The V gene's germline CDR1 is SNHLY and CDR2 FYNNEI. The chain's CDR3 is CASSLDFLSGNIQYF. CDR3 sequence (DNA): TGTGCCAGCAGTTTGGACTTTCTGTCGGGAAACATTCAGTACTTC.

V gene TRBV5-1 combines with J gene TRBJ2-3, with 9 nucleotides matching TRBD2. V was clipped by 2 bases and J by 0 bases; unmatched bases: 7. The length of the CDR3 is 17 residues. Germline loops: CDR1 SGHRS, CDR2 YFSETQ. The CDR3 loop reads CASSFTSGLSSTDTQYF. The CDR3 DNA sequence: TGCGCCAGCAGCTTTACTAGCGGGCTTTCTAGCACAGATACGCAGTATTTT. Full variable domain (remainder filled in from reference TRBV5-1 and TRBJ2-3): KAGVTQTPRYLIKTRGQQVTLSCSPISGHRSVSWYQQTPGQGLQFLFEYFSETQRNKGNFPGRFSGRQFSNSRSEMNVSTLELGDSALYLCASSFTSGLSSTDTQYFGPGTRLTVL.

This chain's CDR3 is CASSLIGGSYEQYF. Here the CDR3 DNA reads TGTGCCAGCAGCTTGATAGGGGGCAGCTACGAGCAGTACTTC. J is TRBJ2-7 and V is TRBV5-4; 7 bases map to TRBD1. Germline V gives CDR1 SGHNT, CDR2 YYREEE (reference sequence). The CDR3 has 14 residues. The V gene end was trimmed by 1 base and the J gene end by 3 bases; junction bases not matched to a gene: 4.

The V call is TRBV18, the J call TRBJ1-2; 9 bases map to TRBD1. The germline V gene has CDR1 KGHSH and CDR2 LQKENI. The CDR3 consists of 15 residues. J gave up 2 bases and V 4 bases, and 5 bases lay outside the gene matches. CDR3 coding DNA: TGTGCCAGCTCACAAGGACAGGGGTTAAACTATGGCTACACCTTC. It is translated as CASSQGQGLNYGYTF.

The DNA for the CDR3 is TGTGCCAGCAGCAGAGCGGGCTTTAGCACAGATACGCAGTATTTT. Translation: CASSRAGFSTDTQYF. The chain combines TRBV5-4 with TRBJ2-3; possibly TRBD2 for D (6 bases). V was pared by 4 bases and J by 0 bases, with 12 bases between. In germline, CDR1 is SGHNT, CDR2 YYREEE (reference sequence). CDR3 length: 15 amino acids.

This chain links TRBV6-5 with TRBJ1-1, with D unresolved. This CDR3 is 13 amino acids long. V lost 4 bases and J lost 1, with 7 bases in between. The germline CDR1 and CDR2 sequences are MNHEY and SVGAGI. CDR3 amino acids: CASSSQANTEAFF. The CDR3 nucleotides are TGTGCCAGCAGTTCGCAGGCGAACACTGAAGCTTTCTTT.

The V and J genes are TRBV27 and TRBJ2-7, with 7 bases fitting TRBD2. Germline V lookup: CDR1 MNHEY, CDR2 SMNVEV (reference sequence). This CDR3 spans 15 amino acids. V lost 2 bases and J lost 1; bases outside the gene matches: 5. CDR3 amino acids: CASSLTGAGSYEQYF. Here the CDR3 DNA reads TGTGCCAGCAGTTTAACTGGAGCGGGATCCTACGAGCAGTACTTC.

The chain employs TRBV28 and TRBJ1-4, with TRBD1 as a possible D gene (5 bases). Deletions cut 8 bases from V and 7 bases from J, with 23 bases between. This CDR3 is built from 16 residues. Germline V gene sequence: CDR1 MDHEN, CDR2 SYDVKM. The CDR3: CASAVRMGRVVEKLFF. The CDR3 DNA is TGTGCCAGCGCCGTGCGGATGGGCAGGGTGGTTGAAAAACTGTTTTTT.

The gene calls are TRBV5-4 and TRBJ2-3; 10 bases are shared with TRBD2. With V trimmed by 0 bases and J by 4 bases, 5 bases remained unmatched. This CDR3 has 16 amino acids. CDR1 and CDR2 from the germline V gene are SGHNT and YYREEE (reference sequence). CDR3 sequence: CASSLGLAGVSDTQYF. The CDR3 region has the DNA TGTGCCAGCAGCTTGGGGCTAGCGGGAGTTTCAGATACGCAGTATTTT.

V and J are TRBV10-2 and TRBJ2-5; D is possibly TRBD2 (6 bases). Germline values: CDR1 WSHSY, CDR2 SAAADI. This CDR3 has 13 residues. Trimming pared 6 bases from V and 2 bases from J, leaving 10 bases between. This CDR3 is CASSLGGQETQYF. The CDR3 coding sequence is TGCGCCAGCAGCCTCGGGGGTCAAGAGACCCAGTACTTC.

The rearrangement links TRBV5-1 to TRBJ2-1; 10 bases match TRBD2. This CDR3 comprises 15 residues. J lost 5 bases, V lost 4 bases, and 6 bases had no gene match. CDR1 and CDR2 (germline): SGHRS, YFSETQ. CDR3 residues: CASSPGTSENNEQFF. In DNA form, the CDR3 reads TGCGCCAGCAGCCCCGGGACTAGCGAAAACAATGAGCAGTTCTTC. Full variable domain (outside the CDR3, taken from reference TRBV5-1 and TRBJ2-1): KAGVTQTPRYLIKTRGQQVTLSCSPISGHRSVSWYQQTPGQGLQFLFEYFSETQRNKGNFPGRFSGRQFSNSRSEMNVSTLELGDSALYLCASSPGTSENNEQFFGPGTRLTVL.

This clone was detected once. V usage is TRBV24-1 and J usage is TRBJ2-1; 8 bases are shared with TRBD2. The J segment lost 6 bases and the V segment lost 0 bases, leaving 12 bases of the junction unmatched. This CDR3 contains 18 residues. Looked up from germline, CDR1 is KGHDR and CDR2 is SFDVKD. The CDR3 region is CATSDLGSTWTSLNEQFF. The CDR3 DNA is TGTGCCACCAGTGATTTGGGAAGTACATGGACTAGCCTCAATGAGCAGTTCTTC.

The V call is TRBV5-6, the J call TRBJ2-1; TRBD1 is a possible D gene (5 bases). Germline values: CDR1 SGHDT, CDR2 YYEEEE. The ends were cut back, 3 bases at V and 4 bases at J, with 17 bases in the middle. The CDR3 has 16 amino acids. The CDR3 is CASSSRTPSIYNEQFF. The CDR3 DNA reads as TGTGCCAGCAGCTCAAGGACACCCTCGATTTACAATGAGCAGTTCTTC.

V gene TRBV30 combines with J gene TRBJ1-4, with D hard to call. Germline V gives CDR1 GTSNPN, CDR2 SVGIG (reference sequence). The CDR3 runs to 14 residues. V lost 2 bases, J lost 7 bases, and 14 bases lay in between. CDR3 amino acids: CAWSLGSPSEKLFF. For the CDR3, the DNA is TGTGCCTGGAGTCTCGGGTCACCTAGTGAAAAACTGTTTTTT.

The CDR3 region is CASSLFGTSVIQETQYF. CDR3 DNA sequence: TGTGCCAGCAGCTTATTCGGGACTAGCGTGATACAAGAGACCCAGTACTTC. V and J are TRBV7-9 and TRBJ2-5; 10 nucleotides agree with TRBD2. The CDR3 runs to 17 residues. V dropped 2 bases and J dropped 2; count of bases not matched to a gene: 8. Germline V gives CDR1 SEHNR, CDR2 FQNEAQ (reference sequence).

This rearrangement joins TRBV13 to TRBJ2-3, with TRBD2 matching 11 bases. Trimming cost V 2 bases and J 0 bases; bases outside gene matches: 4. Looked up from germline, CDR1 is PRHDT and CDR2 is FYEKMQ (reference sequence). The CDR3 is 17 residues long. The CDR3 bases are TGTGCCAGCAGCTTACGGGCTAGCGGGGGGAGCACAGATACGCAGTATTTT. Translation: CASSLRASGGSTDTQYF.

This sequence joins TRBV14 and TRBJ2-6, with D unclear. CDR3 length: 18 residues. The V gene lost 4 bases and the J gene lost 0 bases, with 16 bases spanning the gap. Germline lookup yields CDR1 SGHDN and CDR2 FVKESK. As DNA, the CDR3 is TGTGCCAGCAGCCGCCGACAACCTTCCCGCTCTGGGGCCAACGTCCTGACTTTC. Its protein is CASSRRQPSRSGANVLTF.

This chain links TRBV2 with TRBJ2-2, with D maybe TRBD1 (6 bases). The CDR3 consists of 15 residues. Trimming left V 5 bases short and J 1 base short, with 11 bases between. Germline V CDR1 and CDR2: SNHLY, FYNNEI. CDR3 sequence (DNA): TGTGCCAGCAGTCCCAGGGGTCGGAACACCGGGGAGCTGTTTTTT. Protein sequence: CASSPRGRNTGELFF.

The chain recombines TRBV13 with TRBJ2-3, with TRBD1 identical over 7 bases. The CDR3 totals 14 residues. V shed 5 bases, J shed 3 bases, and the junction held 5 bases outside the gene matches. The germline V gene has CDR1 PRHDT and CDR2 FYEKMQ (reference sequence). The CDR3 nucleotides are TGTGCCAGCAGCCCGACAGGGTCGACAGATACGCAGTATTTT. Protein sequence: CASSPTGSTDTQYF.

The CDR3 here is CASNGDTDTQYF. CDR3 nucleotides: TGTGCCAGTAACGGGGACACAGATACGCAGTATTTT. The chain couples TRBV19 to TRBJ2-3; D perhaps matches TRBD2 (5 bases). The ends were cut back, 7 bases at V and 2 bases at J, with 7 bases in the middle. CDR3 length: 12 residues. Germline V gives CDR1 LNHDA, CDR2 SQIVND (reference sequence).

The chain carries TRBV30 and TRBJ1-4, with D maybe TRBD1 (5 bases). This CDR3 comprises 16 residues. Germline assignment: CDR1 GTSNPN and CDR2 SVGIG (reference sequence). The V end lost 1 base, the J end lost 3 bases, and 15 bases lay between the germline ends. CDR3 in amino acids: CAWSGPLRGSNEKLFF. Written as DNA, the CDR3 is TGTGCCTGGAGTGGACCCCTAAGGGGTTCTAATGAAAAACTGTTTTTT.

The chain couples TRBV19 to TRBJ2-3, with TRBD2 matching 13 bases. Germline V lookup: CDR1 LNHDA, CDR2 SQIVND (reference sequence). The CDR3 extends over 16 amino acids. V shed 4 bases and J 1 base; nucleotides not matched to a gene: 2. CDR3 protein: CASSTGLAGGTDTQYF. CDR3 DNA sequence: TGTGCCAGTAGTACCGGACTAGCGGGGGGCACAGATACGCAGTATTTT.